These 9 T cell receptor beta chains were all obtained from the same sample, sequenced in a study of regulatory T cells in long-lasting Graves disease. HTBI primers from iRepertoire and Arm-PCR of CDR3 regions yielded the TCR beta libraries. MiXCR, applied by TCRdb to the multiplex PCR reads, yields one record per CDR3 protein. The sample has approximately 480,000 distinct CDR3 sequences, about 16% seen once. Sample time point: newly diagnosed GD, antithyroid drugs for less than 3 months. Scientists built the TCR library using RNA that was extracted from PBMCs. Another study also made use of these data, one on T cells in Graves' hyperthyroidism and ophthalmopathy.

The sample in question was peripheral blood mononuclear cells (PBMCs), obtained at new diagnosis, from a patient treated with antithyroid drugs. The receptor source for this set is a man between 35 and 55 years old with Graves disease.

The chain carries TRBV19 and TRBJ1-1; D uncertain. V was cut by 4 bases and J by 0 bases, with 6 bases left in between. CDR3 size: 13 residues. The germline CDR1 and CDR2 sequences are LNHDA and SQIVND (reference sequence). CDR3 DNA sequence: TGTGCCAGTAGTACTATTATGAACACTGAAGCTTTCTTT. This sequence encodes CASSTIMNTEAFF. The whole variable domain, filled in from reference TRBV19 and TRBJ1-1, reads DGGITQSPKYLFRKEGQNVTLSCEQNLNHDAMYWYRQDPGQGLRLIYYSQIVNDFQKGDIAEGYSVSREKKESFPLTVTSAQKNPTAFYLCASSTIMNTEAFFGQGTRLTVV.

This clonotype was detected many times. The chain couples TRBV27 to TRBJ2-1; 13 nucleotides align to TRBD2. Trimming removed 4 bases from V and 8 bases from J; junction bases left unmatched: 8. CDR3 length: 16 residues. Germline V CDR1 and CDR2: MNHEY, SMNVEV (reference sequence). The CDR3 bases are TGTGCCAGCAGTTCCTGGACTAGCGGGAGTTGGGATGAGCAGTTCTTC. It specifies CASSSWTSGSWDEQFF.

This clonotype was picked up a small number of times. The chain combines TRBV6-2 or TRBV6-3 with TRBJ2-5; 13 bases fit TRBD2. The ends lost 2 bases at V and 7 bases at J; junction bases unmatched: 4. The germline gives CDR1 MNHEY, CDR2 SVGEGT. The CDR3 extends over 15 amino acids. For the CDR3, the DNA is TGTGCCAGCAGTTACGGACTAGCGGGAGTTGGGACCCAGTACTTC. Residues: CASSYGLAGVGTQYF.

This clonotype has a count of ten or more. This chain joins TRBV7-9 and TRBJ2-7, with no clear D. The CDR3 contains 15 residues. Germline CDR1 is SEHNR and CDR2 is FQNEAQ (reference sequence). V lost 2 bases to trimming and J lost 2 bases, with 13 bases between them. The CDR3: CASSLTGSPTYEQYF. The CDR3 DNA follows: TGTGCCAGCAGCTTAACGGGCAGTCCCACCTACGAGCAGTACTTC.

This clonotype has at least ten counts. The CDR3 nucleotides read TGTGCCAGCAGTTACTCAATGGAGCAGTTCTTC. Its translation: CASSYSMEQFF. This chain uses TRBV6-2 or TRBV6-3 with TRBJ2-1, with unresolved D. The CDR3 spans 11 residues. Germline V gene sequence: CDR1 MNHEY, CDR2 SVGEGT. The V and J ends lost 0 bases and 10 bases respectively, with 4 bases between them.

This clonotype has at least ten counts. The J gene is TRBJ2-7, the V gene TRBV11-3, with 8 bases that match TRBD1. Germline V lookup: CDR1 SGHNT, CDR2 YENEEA. The CDR3 runs to 15 residues. Losses at the gene ends were 0 bases for V and 3 bases for J; bases not matched to a gene: 4. This CDR3 reads CASSLDSGQGYEQYF. Here the CDR3 DNA reads TGTGCCAGCAGCTTAGACTCCGGACAGGGCTACGAGCAGTACTTC. Using reference TRBV11-3 and TRBJ2-7 for the parts outside the CDR3, the full variable domain is EAGVVQSPRYKIIEKKQPVAFWCNPISGHNTLYWYLQNLGQGPELLIRYENEEAVDDSQLPKDRFSAERLKGVDSTLKIQPAELGDSAVYLCASSLDSGQGYEQYFGPGTRLTVT.

The sample holds many counts of this clonotype. The chain is built from TRBV11-1 and TRBJ2-7; 9 positions agree with TRBD1. Germline CDR1 and CDR2: SGHAT and FQDESV (reference sequence). The CDR3 spans 14 residues. V trimming: 5 bases; J trimming: 5 bases; junction bases outside the gene matches: 7. CDR3 DNA sequence: TGTGCCAGCAGCGGCCGGGACAGGGTCGACGAGCAGTACTTC. Its protein product is CASSGRDRVDEQYF.

The table lists this clonotype with many counts. This chain uses TRBV30 with TRBJ2-7, with D uncertain. The CDR3 consists of 14 residues. The V and J ends lost 0 bases and 4 bases respectively, with 13 bases between them. Looked up from germline, CDR1 is GTSNPN and CDR2 is SVGIG (reference sequence). The CDR3 nucleotides read TGTGCCTGGAGTGTACTTAGTGTCGGTTACGAGCAGTACTTC. Translated: CAWSVLSVGYEQYF.

The sample holds a few counts of this clonotype. V and J are TRBV28 and TRBJ1-5, with D possibly TRBD1 on 5 matching bases. CDR3 length equals 13 residues. Germline CDR1 reads MDHEN; CDR2 reads SYDVKM. Trimming left V 7 bases short and J 2 bases short, with 9 bases between. The CDR3, as DNA: TGTGCCAGCATGCCGGGGGGCAATCAGCCCCAGCATTTT. This sequence encodes CASMPGGNQPQHF.